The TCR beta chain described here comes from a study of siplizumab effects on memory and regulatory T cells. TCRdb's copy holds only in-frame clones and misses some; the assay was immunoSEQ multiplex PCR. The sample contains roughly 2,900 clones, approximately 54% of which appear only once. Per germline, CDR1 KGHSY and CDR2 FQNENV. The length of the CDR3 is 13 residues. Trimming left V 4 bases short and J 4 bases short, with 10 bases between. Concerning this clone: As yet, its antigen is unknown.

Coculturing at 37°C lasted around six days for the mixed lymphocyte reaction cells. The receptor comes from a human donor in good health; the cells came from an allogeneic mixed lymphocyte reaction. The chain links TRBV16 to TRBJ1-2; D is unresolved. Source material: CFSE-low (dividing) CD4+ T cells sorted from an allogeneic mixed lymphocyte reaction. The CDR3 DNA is TGTGCCAGCAGCCTAAACTCAGGCTATGGCTACACCTTC. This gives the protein CASSLNSGYGYTF.